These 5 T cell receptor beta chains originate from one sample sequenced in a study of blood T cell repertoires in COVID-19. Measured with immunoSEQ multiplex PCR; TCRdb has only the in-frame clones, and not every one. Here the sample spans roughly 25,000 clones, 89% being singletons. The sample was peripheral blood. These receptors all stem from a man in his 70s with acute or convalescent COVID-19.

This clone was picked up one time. The CDR3 region is CASSSTGAGNTIYF. CDR3 DNA sequence: TGTGCCAGCAGCTCGACAGGGGCTGGAAACACCATATATTTT. This sequence joins TRBV5-4 and TRBJ1-3; 8 bases line up with TRBD1. After removal of 3 bases from V and 2 bases from J, the junction contained 1 base not matched to a gene. This CDR3 has 14 amino acids. CDR1 is SGHNT, CDR2 YYREEE, per germline (reference sequence).

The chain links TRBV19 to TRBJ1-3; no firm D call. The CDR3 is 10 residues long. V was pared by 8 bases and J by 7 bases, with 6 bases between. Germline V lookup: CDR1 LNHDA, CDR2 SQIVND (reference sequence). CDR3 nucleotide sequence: TGTGCCAGTTTCCTGAACACCATATATTTT. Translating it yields CASFLNTIYF.

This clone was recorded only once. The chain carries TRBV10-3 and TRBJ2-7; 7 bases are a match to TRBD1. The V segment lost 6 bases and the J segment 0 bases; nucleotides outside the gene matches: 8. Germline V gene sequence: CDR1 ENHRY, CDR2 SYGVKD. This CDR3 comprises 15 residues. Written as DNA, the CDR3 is TGTGCCATCAGGGACCCGGGACAGAGCTCCTACGAGCAGTACTTC. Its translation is CAIRDPGQSSYEQYF.

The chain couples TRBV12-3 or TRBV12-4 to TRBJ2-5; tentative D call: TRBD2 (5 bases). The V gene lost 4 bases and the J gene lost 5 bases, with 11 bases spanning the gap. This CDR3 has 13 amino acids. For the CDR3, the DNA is TGTGCCAGCAGTTCCTTAAGAGGGGAGACCCAGTACTTC. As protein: CASSSLRGETQYF.

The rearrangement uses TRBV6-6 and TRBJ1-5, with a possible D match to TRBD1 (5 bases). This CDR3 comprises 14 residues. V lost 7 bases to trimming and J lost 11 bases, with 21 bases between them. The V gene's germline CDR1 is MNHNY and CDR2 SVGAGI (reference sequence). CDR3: CASTHGARRSAQHF. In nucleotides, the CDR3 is TGTGCCAGCACCCATGGGGCCCGCCGGTCGGCCCAGCATTTT.